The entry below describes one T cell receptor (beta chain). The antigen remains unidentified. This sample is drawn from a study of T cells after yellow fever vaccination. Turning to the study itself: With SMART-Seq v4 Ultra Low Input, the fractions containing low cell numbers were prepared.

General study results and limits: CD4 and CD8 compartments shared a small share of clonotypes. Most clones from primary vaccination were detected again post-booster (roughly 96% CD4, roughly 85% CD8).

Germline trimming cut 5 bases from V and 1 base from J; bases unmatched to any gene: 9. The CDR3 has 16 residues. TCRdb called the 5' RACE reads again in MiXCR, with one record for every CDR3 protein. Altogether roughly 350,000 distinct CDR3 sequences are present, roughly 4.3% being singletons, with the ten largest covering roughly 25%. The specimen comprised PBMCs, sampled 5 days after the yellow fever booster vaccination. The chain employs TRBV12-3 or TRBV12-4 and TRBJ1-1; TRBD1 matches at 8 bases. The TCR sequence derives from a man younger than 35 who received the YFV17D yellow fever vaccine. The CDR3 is CASSAGSGQGNTEAFF. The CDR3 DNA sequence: TGTGCCAGCAGTGCTGGGTCTGGACAGGGGAACACTGAAGCTTTCTTT.